This entry features one T cell receptor (beta chain) sequence. Trimming stripped 5 bases from V and 7 bases from J, with 9 bases between. The CDR3 consists of 11 residues. CDR1 and CDR2 (germline): LNHDA, SQIVND (reference sequence). This entry is derived from a study of blood T cell repertoires in COVID-19. Study-level information: Whether acute or convalescent, the COVID-19 samples came from the United States, Italy and Spain. T cells, B-cell-depleted T cells, or PBMCs provided the cDNA or gDNA that served as material.

As processed by the authors: Quantification of nucleated cells was approximated via reference gene primer amplification. TCRdb's copy holds only in-frame clones and misses some; the assay was immunoSEQ multiplex PCR. The D gene and trimming were derived from the DNA, and the V and J assignments and clone size from that table. There are around 150,000 clones in the sample; about 86% occur only once, and roughly 19% lies in the top ten. Source material: peripheral blood. This chain uses TRBV19 with TRBJ2-7, with a tentative D call TRBD2 (6 bases). The source of this sequence is a woman over 75 with acute or convalescent COVID-19. The CDR3 loop reads CASSWRGEQYF. The DNA of the CDR3 is TGTGCCAGTAGTTGGAGGGGAGAGCAGTACTTC.